The present entry profiles one TCR beta chain with its context. What it binds is unknown. The entry originates in a study of cytomegalovirus exposure and HLA in healthy donors. At the level of the study: In an early release, HLA-typed donors contributed tens of millions of unique TCR sequences. Among the 398 genotyped donors, more than 70% were placed in the Caucasian-associated ancestry cluster.

Per germline, CDR1 SGHTA and CDR2 FQGNSA. With 10 bases removed from V and 6 bases from J, the gap between germline ends came to 23 bases. The CDR3 length is 15 residues. Donors were nominally healthy when sampled, though unrecorded immune exposures were likely. PCR used 60 Vbeta primers and 13 Jbeta primers. Produced via immunoSEQ multiplex PCR; TCRdb's table is partial and in-frame only. Of some 130,000 clones in the sample, 84% were seen once. General study results and limits: Previously analyzed data showed that most TCR beta V segments were productive at a frequency of about 90% or about 30%.

This receptor was identified in a man aged 50 or older in good health and CMV-seronegative. Specimen: PBMCs. The gene calls are TRBV7-2 and TRBJ2-3; tentative D call: TRBD2 (6 bases). The CDR3 bases are TGTGCCACCCTGCCTGGGACTCCACCCGGGGATACGCAGTATTTT. It is translated as CATLPGTPPGDTQYF.